The entry below describes one TCR beta chain. This record belongs to a study of blood T cell repertoires in COVID-19. The wider study: Acute and convalescent COVID-19 samples came from the United States, Italy and Spain. Sources were T cells, B-cell-depleted T cells, or PBMCs; the material itself was cDNA or gDNA.

V shed 1 base and J shed 2 bases, with 27 bases lying between them. The CDR3 is 20 residues long. The germline V gene encodes CDR1 SGDLS and CDR2 YYNGEE. Per the original methods: How many nucleated cells were present was estimated from reference gene primer amplification. Measured with immunoSEQ multiplex PCR; TCRdb has only the in-frame clones, and not every one. V and J calls and clone size follow that table, whereas D and trimming were derived from the DNA. The data contain 15,000 to 25,000 clones, roughly 85% of them singletons. This clonotype was sampled from a human donor with active COVID-19. The donor label of this sample is uncertain. The material sequenced was peripheral blood. The chain recombines TRBV9 with TRBJ1-2; possibly TRBD1 for D (5 bases). The CDR3 loop is CASSVSSLGIPRPGNYGYTF. As DNA, the CDR3 is TGTGCCAGCAGCGTATCATCCCTCGGTATCCCAAGACCAGGGAACTATGGCTACACCTTC.